These 9 T cell receptor beta chains were all obtained from the same sample, sequenced in a study of T cell changes during pregnancy in multiple sclerosis. Libraries were prepared by immunoSEQ multiplex PCR; TCRdb keeps only in-frame clonotypes and omits some of them. In the table there are around 26,000 clones, about 88% of which are singletons. The material sequenced was CD4+ T cells from peripheral blood mononuclear cells, taken in the first trimester of pregnancy. These receptor sequences come from a female donor in good health, enrolled as a control in a pregnancy study.

The genes are TRBV25-1 and TRBJ2-7, with 10 positions matching TRBD2. Trimming at V came to 5 bases and at J to 1 base, leaving 5 bases not matched to a gene. Germline V gene data show CDR1 as MGHDK and CDR2 as SYGVNS. The CDR3 is 15 residues long. CDR3 sequence reads: CASSLGTSASYEQYF. The DNA of the CDR3 is TGTGCCAGCAGTCTTGGGACTAGCGCGTCCTACGAGCAGTACTTC.

This chain connects TRBV18 to TRBJ2-3; 7 bases line up with TRBD2. CDR1 KGHSH and CDR2 LQKENI come from the germline V gene. The CDR3 runs to 15 residues. Trimming cost V 6 bases and J 2 bases; bases outside gene matches: 8. DNA for the CDR3: TGTGCCAGCTCGCCCCAGCGGGACCACACAGATACGCAGTATTTT. Its translation: CASSPQRDHTDTQYF.

The CDR3 sequence is CASSLFEGVGEQFF. The CDR3 coding sequence is TGCGCCAGCAGCTTGTTTGAGGGAGTCGGTGAGCAGTTCTTC. This sequence joins TRBV5-1 and TRBJ2-1; D perhaps matches TRBD2 (5 bases). V was pared by 1 base and J by 9 bases, with 14 bases between. Per the germline V gene, CDR1 is SGHRS and CDR2 is YFSETQ. The CDR3 is 14 residues long. Complete variable domain (other parts from reference TRBV5-1 and TRBJ2-1): KAGVTQTPRYLIKTRGQQVTLSCSPISGHRSVSWYQQTPGQGLQFLFEYFSETQRNKGNFPGRFSGRQFSNSRSEMNVSTLELGDSALYLCASSLFEGVGEQFFGPGTRLTVL.

V usage is TRBV2 and J usage is TRBJ2-1, with 11 bases that match TRBD2. V dropped 7 bases and J dropped 4; count of bases not matched to a gene: 6. This CDR3 is built from 15 residues. Germline V gives CDR1 SNHLY, CDR2 FYNNEI. In nucleotides, the CDR3 is TGTGCCAGCACTCTACTAGCGGGGGTTTACAATGAGCAGTTCTTC. It is translated as CASTLLAGVYNEQFF. Looking up the rest from reference TRBV2 and TRBJ2-1 gives the full variable domain: EPEVTQTPSHQVTQMGQEVILRCVPISNHLYFYWYRQILGQKVEFLVSFYNNEISEKSEIFDDQFSVERPDGSNFTLKIRSTKLEDSAMYFCASTLLAGVYNEQFFGPGTRLTVL.

The J gene is TRBJ1-2, the V gene TRBV7-9; 7 bases align to TRBD1. Per germline, CDR1 SEHNR and CDR2 FQNEAQ (reference sequence). Trimming cost V 5 bases and J 3 bases; bases outside gene matches: 6. CDR3 length equals 14 residues. CDR3 residues: CASSPQGRDYGYTF. Written as DNA, the CDR3 is TGTGCCAGCAGCCCACAGGGGCGGGACTATGGCTACACCTTC.

The rearrangement joins TRBV7-2 to TRBJ2-7, with TRBD2 as a possible D gene (5 bases). The CDR3 is 15 residues long. The ends were cut back, 4 bases at V and 3 bases at J, with 16 bases in the middle. CDR1 and CDR2 (germline): SGHTA, FQGNSA. CDR3 protein: CASSSRTGSSYEQYF. CDR3 nucleotide sequence: TGTGCCAGCAGCTCTCGGACGGGGTCGAGCTACGAGCAGTACTTC.

The rearrangement joins TRBV18 to TRBJ2-3, with 9 positions matching TRBD1. This CDR3 spans 15 amino acids. CDR1 KGHSH and CDR2 LQKENI come from the germline V gene. The V segment lost 4 bases and the J segment 3 bases; nucleotides outside the gene matches: 5. The CDR3, as DNA: TGTGCCAGCTCACGGGACAGGGCGATAACAGATACGCAGTATTTT. Amino acids: CASSRDRAITDTQYF.

This clone was observed once. The CDR3 DNA follows: TGTGCCAGCAGTTTCTCGACTCTCCCCTCCTACAATGAGCAGTTCTTC. It specifies CASSFSTLPSYNEQFF. The chain joins TRBV27 to TRBJ2-1; unclear D gene. V was clipped by 3 bases and J by 0 bases, with 12 bases between them. Germline V CDR1 and CDR2: MNHEY, SMNVEV (reference sequence). CDR3 length: 16 amino acids.

The chain has TRBV11-2 and TRBJ1-4, with TRBD1 identical over 9 bases. The CDR3 covers 16 residues. In germline, CDR1 is SGHAT, CDR2 FQNNGV. Trimming took 5 bases from V and 8 from J; bases not matched to a gene: 12. The CDR3 nucleotides read TGTGCCAGCAGCCGCTCTCACAGGGGGCTAGGGGAAAAACTGTTTTTT. The encoded protein is CASSRSHRGLGEKLFF.